Sequencing of this T cell receptor (beta chain) was carried out in a study of blood T cell repertoires in COVID-19. Assay used: immunoSEQ multiplex PCR; TCRdb lists only in-frame clones, some missing. This sample has about 68,000 clones, with about 74% found just once. The V end was cut by 10 bases, the J end by 2 bases, with 12 bases between. The CDR3 has 12 amino acids. Germline CDR1 and CDR2: MDHEN and SYDVKM. This chain links TRBV28 with TRBJ2-7; perhaps TRBD2 as D (5 bases). This clonotype was sampled from a human donor in a cohort sampled during active COVID-19. Sequenced: peripheral blood. CDR3 sequence (DNA): TGTGCCACCCGGGGTCTTACCTACGAGCAGTACTTC. It encodes CATRGLTYEQYF. Variable domain in full (rest from reference TRBV28 and TRBJ2-7): DVKVTQSSRYLVKRTGEKVFLECVQDMDHENMFWYRQDPGLGLRLIYFSYDVKMKEKGDIPEGYSVSREKKERFSLILESASTNQTSMYLCATRGLTYEQYFGPGTRLTVT.